The clone carrying this T cell receptor (beta chain) came up a few times. Its antigen is not known. Germline and junction disagree at one end, which may indicate a read error. Total RNA came from unfractionated whole blood. This CDR3 is built from 15 residues. Germline CDR1 is SNHLY and CDR2 is FYNNEI. This entry is derived from a study of human T cells and chemical hapten exposure. In the study overall: Small differences in pooled library volume mainly drove the variation in TCR yields per sample.

Individual cDNA molecules in this library carried unique molecular identifiers. In the original processing: TCR counts had a median of about 94,000 per sample and spanned roughly 23,224 to 690,600. MiXCR, run by TCRdb on the 5' RACE reads, gives a single entry per CDR3 protein. The V and J calls were determined by TCRdb, not by the authors. The repertoire holds tens of thousands of distinct CDR3 sequences, with approximately 15% as singletons. Overall study results and limits: TCRs at a frequency above 1 in 1000 stayed unchanged with DPC sensitization.

V and J are TRBV2 and TRBJ1-2, with 7 bases matching TRBD1. This sequence was found in a female donor in good health. The chain's CDR3 is CASSENPSGGASLRF. CDR3 DNA sequence: TGTGCCAGCAGTGAAAACCCCTCAGGGGGGGCAAGCTTACGATTC.